This record covers a single T cell receptor (beta chain). Its specificity is not known. The data were obtained in a study of CXCR3-negative and CXCR3-positive naive CD8 T cells. Across the whole study: About 140 million TRB reads were obtained overall (about 1.5 +/- 0.3 million per library).

5' RACE that incorporated UMI labels was used to prepare the TRB cDNA libraries. After re-calling the 5' RACE reads, TCRdb lists one entry per CDR3 protein, DNA absent. The sample features 150,000 or so distinct CDR3 sequences, with approximately 0.29% in its top ten. Study-wide results and caveats: Compared with CXCR3-negative naive cells, CXCR3-positive naive cells showed more hydrophobic TRB CDR3s. Unlike memory cells, which differed, naive CXCR3-negative and CXCR3-positive cells had similar TRBV-TRBJ usage.

The CDR3 spans 14 residues. Germline CDR1 reads MNHEY; CDR2 reads SVGAGI. The sequenced material came from naive CXCR3- CD8+ T cells from blood. The subset: CD45RO-CCR7+CD27+CD95- naive CD8+ T cells lacking CXCR3 (TNR3-). The rearrangement links TRBV6-5 to TRBJ2-3; TCRdb selects TRBD2, and the lack of DNA leaves this call unchecked. The TCR sequence derives from a human donor in good health. Some clones in this sample may be carry-over from other donors' samples. The CDR3: CASSYGGSPDTQYF.